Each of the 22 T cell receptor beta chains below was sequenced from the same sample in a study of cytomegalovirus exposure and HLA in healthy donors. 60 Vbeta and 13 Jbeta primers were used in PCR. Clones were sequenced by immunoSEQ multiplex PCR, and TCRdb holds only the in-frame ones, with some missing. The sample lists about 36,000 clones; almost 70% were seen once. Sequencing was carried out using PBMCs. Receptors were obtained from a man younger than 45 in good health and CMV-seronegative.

The CDR3 is CSGVVGGRTYEQYF. The CDR3 DNA follows: TGCAGCGGGGTGGTGGGCGGGAGAACCTACGAGCAGTACTTC. V usage is TRBV29-1 and J usage is TRBJ2-7, with 7 bases aligning to TRBD2. This CDR3 is built from 14 residues. CDR1 and CDR2 (germline): SQVTM, ANQGSEA. J gave up 2 bases and V 7 bases, and 11 bases lay outside the gene matches.

Written as DNA, the CDR3 is TGTGCCAGCAGTTACTCCAGAAATAGCAATCAGCCCCAGCATTTT. Its protein is CASSYSRNSNQPQHF. V is TRBV6-5 and J is TRBJ1-5; unclear D gene. Germline V CDR1 and CDR2: MNHEY, SVGAGI. Trimming pared 0 bases from V and 0 bases from J, leaving 6 bases between. CDR3 length equals 15 residues.

The CDR3, as DNA: TGTGCCATCACGGCAGACATTAATTCACCCCTCCACTTT. Its protein is CAITADINSPLHF. This sequence joins TRBV10-3 and TRBJ1-6; D call uncertain. The CDR3 consists of 13 residues. The germline gives CDR1 ENHRY, CDR2 SYGVKD. Trimming shortened V by 7 bases and J by 6 bases, and 10 bases separated the two germline ends.

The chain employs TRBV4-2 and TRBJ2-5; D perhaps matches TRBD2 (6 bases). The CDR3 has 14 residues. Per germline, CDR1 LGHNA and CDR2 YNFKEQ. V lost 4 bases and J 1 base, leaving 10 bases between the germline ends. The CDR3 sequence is CASSLGGVQETQYF. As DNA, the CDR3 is TGTGCCAGCAGCCTAGGCGGGGTCCAAGAGACCCAGTACTTC.

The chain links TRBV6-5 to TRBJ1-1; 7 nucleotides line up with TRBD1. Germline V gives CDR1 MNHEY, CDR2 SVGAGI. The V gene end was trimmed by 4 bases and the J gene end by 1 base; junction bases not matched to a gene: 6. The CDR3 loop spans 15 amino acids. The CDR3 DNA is TGTGCCAGCAGTTCCCGGACAGGAAGGAACACTGAAGCTTTCTTT. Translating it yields CASSSRTGRNTEAFF.

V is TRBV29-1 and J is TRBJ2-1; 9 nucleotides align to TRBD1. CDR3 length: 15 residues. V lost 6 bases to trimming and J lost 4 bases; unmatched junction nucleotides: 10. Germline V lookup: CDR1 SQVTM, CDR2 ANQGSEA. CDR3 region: CSVDRGVGSYNEQFF. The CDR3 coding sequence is TGCAGCGTCGACAGGGGGGTGGGGAGTTACAATGAGCAGTTCTTC.

CDR3 sequence reads: CASSHRSGTGINEQFF. Written as DNA, the CDR3 is TGTGCCAGCAGCCACAGATCGGGGACAGGGATCAATGAGCAGTTCTTC. The V and J genes are TRBV16 and TRBJ2-1; 9 bases map to TRBD1. The CDR3 is 16 amino acids. CDR1 is KGHSY, CDR2 FQNENV, per germline. V lost 3 bases, J lost 6 bases, and 9 bases stayed unmatched. Complete variable domain (other parts from reference TRBV16 and TRBJ2-1): GEEVAQTPKHLVRGEGQKAKLYCAPIKGHSYVFWYQQVLKNEFKFLISFQNENVFDETGMPKERFSAKCLPNSPCSLEIQATKLEDSAVYFCASSHRSGTGINEQFFGPGTRLTVL.

CDR3 in amino acids: CASSYTGGARQPQHF. The CDR3 bases are TGTGCCAGCAGTTACACGGGTGGGGCTCGTCAGCCCCAGCATTTT. This chain uses TRBV6-6 with TRBJ1-5, with D perhaps matching TRBD1 (5 bases). V gave up 2 bases and J gave up 6 bases, with 14 bases separating them. The CDR3 sequence is 15 residues long. CDR1 and CDR2 (germline): MNHNY, SVGAGI (reference sequence).

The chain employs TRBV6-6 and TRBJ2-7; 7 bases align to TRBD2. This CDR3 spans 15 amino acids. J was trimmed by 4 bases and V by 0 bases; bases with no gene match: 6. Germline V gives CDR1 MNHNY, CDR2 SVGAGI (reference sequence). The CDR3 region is CASSYSAGGGYEQYF. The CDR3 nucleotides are TGTGCCAGCAGTTACTCGGCTGGCGGGGGATACGAGCAGTACTTC.

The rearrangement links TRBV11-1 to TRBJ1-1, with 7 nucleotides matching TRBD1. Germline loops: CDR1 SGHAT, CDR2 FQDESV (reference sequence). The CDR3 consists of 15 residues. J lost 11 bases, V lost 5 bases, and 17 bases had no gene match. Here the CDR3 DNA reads TGTGCCAGCAGCGCCCGGACAGGAGGCATCGTGTTGGCTTTCTTT. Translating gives CASSARTGGIVLAFF. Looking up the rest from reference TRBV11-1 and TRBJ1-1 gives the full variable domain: EAEVAQSPRYKITEKSQAVAFWCDPISGHATLYWYRQILGQGPELLVQFQDESVVDDSQLPKDRFSAERLKGVDSTLKIQPAELGDSAMYLCASSARTGGIVLAFFGQGTRLTVV.

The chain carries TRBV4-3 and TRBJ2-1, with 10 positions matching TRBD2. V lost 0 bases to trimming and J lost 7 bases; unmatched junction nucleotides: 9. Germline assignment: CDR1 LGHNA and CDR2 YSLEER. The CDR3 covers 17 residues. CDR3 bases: TGCGCCAGCAGCCAAGACTGGAGCGGGGGGGCGGTAAATGAGCAGTTCTTC. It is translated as CASSQDWSGGAVNEQFF.

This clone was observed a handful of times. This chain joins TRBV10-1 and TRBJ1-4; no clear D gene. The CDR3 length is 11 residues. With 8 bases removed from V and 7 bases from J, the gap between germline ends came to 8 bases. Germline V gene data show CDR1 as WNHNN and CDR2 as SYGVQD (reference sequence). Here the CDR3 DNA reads TGCGCCAGCCCGGAGGTTGAAAAACTGTTTTTT. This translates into CASPEVEKLFF.

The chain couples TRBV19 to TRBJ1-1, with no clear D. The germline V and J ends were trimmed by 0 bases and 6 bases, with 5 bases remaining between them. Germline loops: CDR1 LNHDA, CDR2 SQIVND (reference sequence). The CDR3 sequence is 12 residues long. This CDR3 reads CASSIDRSEAFF. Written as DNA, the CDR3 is TGTGCCAGTAGTATAGATCGTTCTGAAGCTTTCTTT.

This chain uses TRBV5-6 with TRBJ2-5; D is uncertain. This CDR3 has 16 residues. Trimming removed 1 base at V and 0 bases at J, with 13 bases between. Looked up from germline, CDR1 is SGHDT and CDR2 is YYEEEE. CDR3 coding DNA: TGTGCCAGCAGCTTGTTTGGCAGTACGTACCAAGAGACCCAGTACTTC. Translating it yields CASSLFGSTYQETQYF.

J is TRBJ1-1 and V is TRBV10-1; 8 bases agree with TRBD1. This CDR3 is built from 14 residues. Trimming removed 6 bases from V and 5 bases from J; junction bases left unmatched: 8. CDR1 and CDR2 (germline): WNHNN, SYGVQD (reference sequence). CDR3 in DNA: TGCGCCAGCAGCCCGCAGGGGGCTGGAACTGAAGCTTTCTTT. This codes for CASSPQGAGTEAFF.

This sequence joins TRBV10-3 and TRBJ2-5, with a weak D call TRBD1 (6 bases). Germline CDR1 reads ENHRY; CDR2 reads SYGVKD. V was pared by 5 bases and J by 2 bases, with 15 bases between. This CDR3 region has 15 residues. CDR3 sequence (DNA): TGTGCCATCAGTTCCACAGGGTTAGGGCAAGAGACCCAGTACTTC. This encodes CAISSTGLGQETQYF.

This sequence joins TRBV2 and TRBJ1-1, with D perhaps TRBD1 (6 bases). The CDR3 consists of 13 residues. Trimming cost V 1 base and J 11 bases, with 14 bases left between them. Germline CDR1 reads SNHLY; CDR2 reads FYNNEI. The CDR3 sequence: CASSEGTGTSAFF. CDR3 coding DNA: TGTGCCAGCAGTGAAGGGACCGGGACATCTGCTTTCTTT.

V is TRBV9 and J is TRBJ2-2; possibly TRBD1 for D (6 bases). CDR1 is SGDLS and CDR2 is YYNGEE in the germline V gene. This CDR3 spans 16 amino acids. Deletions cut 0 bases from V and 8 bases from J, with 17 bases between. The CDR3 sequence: CASSVVGGSSGGELFF. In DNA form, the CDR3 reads TGTGCCAGCAGCGTAGTAGGGGGTAGTTCCGGTGGGGAGCTGTTTTTT.

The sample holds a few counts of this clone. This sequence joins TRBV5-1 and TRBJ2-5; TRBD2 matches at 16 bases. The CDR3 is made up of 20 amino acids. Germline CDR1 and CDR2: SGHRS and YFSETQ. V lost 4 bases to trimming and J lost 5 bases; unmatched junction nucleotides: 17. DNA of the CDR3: TGCGCCAGCAGCAGCCAGCCGGGACTAGCGGGGGGGCCATCGTTGGAGACCCAGTACTTC. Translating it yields CASSSQPGLAGGPSLETQYF. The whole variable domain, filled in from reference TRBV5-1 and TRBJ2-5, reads KAGVTQTPRYLIKTRGQQVTLSCSPISGHRSVSWYQQTPGQGLQFLFEYFSETQRNKGNFPGRFSGRQFSNSRSEMNVSTLELGDSALYLCASSSQPGLAGGPSLETQYFGPGTRLLVL.

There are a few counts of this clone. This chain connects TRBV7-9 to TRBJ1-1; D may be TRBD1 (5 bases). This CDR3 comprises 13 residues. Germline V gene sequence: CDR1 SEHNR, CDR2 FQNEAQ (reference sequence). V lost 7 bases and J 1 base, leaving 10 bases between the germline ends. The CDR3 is CASMTRGNTEAFF. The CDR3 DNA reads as TGTGCCAGCATGACAAGGGGGAACACTGAAGCTTTCTTT. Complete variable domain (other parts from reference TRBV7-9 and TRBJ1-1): DTGVSQNPRHKITKRGQNVTFRCDPISEHNRLYWYRQTLGQGPEFLTYFQNEAQLEKSRLLSDRFSAERPKGSFSTLEIQRTEQGDSAMYLCASMTRGNTEAFFGQGTRLTVV.

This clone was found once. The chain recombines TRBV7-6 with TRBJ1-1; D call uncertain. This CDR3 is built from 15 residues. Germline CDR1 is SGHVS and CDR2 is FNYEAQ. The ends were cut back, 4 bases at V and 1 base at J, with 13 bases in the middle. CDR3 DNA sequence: TGTGCCAGCAGCTCCAGCGGGATGCCGAACACTGAAGCTTTCTTT. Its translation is CASSSSGMPNTEAFF.

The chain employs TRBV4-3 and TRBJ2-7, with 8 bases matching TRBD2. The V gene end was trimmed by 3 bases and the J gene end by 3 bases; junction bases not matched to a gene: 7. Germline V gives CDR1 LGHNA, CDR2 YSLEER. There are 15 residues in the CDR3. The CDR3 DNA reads TGCGCCAGCAGCCAGGGACTAGGAAACGGCTACGAGCAGTACTTC. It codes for CASSQGLGNGYEQYF.